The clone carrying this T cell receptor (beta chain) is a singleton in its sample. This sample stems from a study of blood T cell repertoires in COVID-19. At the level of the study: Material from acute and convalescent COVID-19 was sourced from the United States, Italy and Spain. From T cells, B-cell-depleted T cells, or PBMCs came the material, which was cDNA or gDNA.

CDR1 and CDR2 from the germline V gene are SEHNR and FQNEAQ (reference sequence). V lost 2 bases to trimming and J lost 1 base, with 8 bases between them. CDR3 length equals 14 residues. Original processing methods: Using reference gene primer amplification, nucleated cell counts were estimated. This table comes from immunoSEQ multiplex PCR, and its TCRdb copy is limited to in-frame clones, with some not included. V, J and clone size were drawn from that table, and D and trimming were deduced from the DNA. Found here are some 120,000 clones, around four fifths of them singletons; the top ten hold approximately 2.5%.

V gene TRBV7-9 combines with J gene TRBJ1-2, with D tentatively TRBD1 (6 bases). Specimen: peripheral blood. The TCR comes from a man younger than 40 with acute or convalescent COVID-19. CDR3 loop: CASSLRGGNYGYTF. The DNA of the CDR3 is TGTGCCAGCAGCTTAAGAGGGGGTAACTATGGCTACACCTTC.